These 27 T cell receptor beta chains were sequenced from one sample in a study of blood T cell repertoires in COVID-19. Profiling relied on immunoSEQ multiplex PCR, and the TCRdb table lists in-frame clones only, not all of them. The sample holds approximately 61,000 clones, 77% seen once. Sequencing input: peripheral blood. These receptors were obtained from a human donor in a cohort sampled during active COVID-19.

This clone was observed a handful of times. V usage is TRBV9 and J usage is TRBJ1-2; no reliable D call. This CDR3 is 14 amino acids long. CDR1 and CDR2 (germline): SGDLS, YYNGEE. V lost 3 bases and J lost 4, with 13 bases in between. The CDR3 DNA reads TGTGCCAGCAGCGGGTTTTCGGTTATCTATGGCTACACCTTC. Its translation is CASSGFSVIYGYTF.

The chain is built from TRBV9 and TRBJ2-7; no definite D call. The CDR3 covers 13 residues. V lost 3 bases to trimming and J lost 6 bases, with 13 bases between them. CDR1 is SGDLS and CDR2 is YYNGEE in the germline V gene. In DNA, the CDR3 is TGTGCCAGCAGCGCTACGACTCCGGGCGAGCAGTACTTC. Residues: CASSATTPGEQYF.

This clone was observed a single time. The rearrangement uses TRBV24-1 and TRBJ2-2; D remains unclear. The CDR3 is made up of 11 amino acids. Trimming left V 12 bases short and J 4 bases short, with 8 bases between. Germline V gene sequence: CDR1 KGHDR, CDR2 SFDVKD. CDR3: CAAGVTGELFF. The CDR3 DNA follows: TGTGCCGCCGGAGTCACCGGGGAGCTGTTTTTT.

This sequence joins TRBV19 and TRBJ1-5; tentatively, D is TRBD1 (5 bases). V dropped 6 bases and J dropped 0 bases, with 12 bases sitting between them. The CDR3 has 15 amino acids. Germline V lookup: CDR1 LNHDA, CDR2 SQIVND (reference sequence). The CDR3 DNA follows: TGTGCCAGTAGGGGACTCCCGTATAGCAATCAGCCCCAGCATTTT. Translation gives CASRGLPYSNQPQHF. Filled out from reference TRBV19 and TRBJ1-5, the complete variable domain reads DGGITQSPKYLFRKEGQNVTLSCEQNLNHDAMYWYRQDPGQGLRLIYYSQIVNDFQKGDIAEGYSVSREKKESFPLTVTSAQKNPTAFYLCASRGLPYSNQPQHFGDGTRLSIL.

The V and J genes are TRBV6-5 and TRBJ1-1; D gene ambiguous. Germline V gives CDR1 MNHEY, CDR2 SVGAGI. With 8 bases removed from V and 1 base from J, the gap between germline ends came to 5 bases. The CDR3 runs to 11 residues. CDR3: CASFRNTEAFF. CDR3 DNA sequence: TGTGCCAGCTTCCGGAACACTGAAGCTTTCTTT.

V gene TRBV10-3 combines with J gene TRBJ2-7, with D possibly being TRBD1 (5 bases). V was trimmed by 3 bases and J by 6 bases, leaving 15 bases between them. Germline V gene lookup returns CDR1 ENHRY and CDR2 SYGVKD. This CDR3 is 14 amino acids long. CDR3 nucleotides: TGTGCCATCAGTGAAGGCAGGGCCGGATCCGAGCAGTACTTC. It encodes CAISEGRAGSEQYF.

The chain employs TRBV4-1 and TRBJ1-1; D may be TRBD1 (5 bases). This CDR3 has 14 amino acids. Deletions cut 4 bases from V and 8 bases from J, with 17 bases between. The germline V gene has CDR1 MGHRA and CDR2 YSYEKL. CDR3 protein: CASSPKGPAGEAFF. CDR3 nucleotide sequence: TGCGCCAGCAGCCCTAAGGGCCCGGCAGGGGAAGCTTTCTTT.

This rearrangement joins TRBV5-1 to TRBJ2-1; 8 bases match TRBD2. The CDR3 totals 17 residues. The germline V gene has CDR1 SGHRS and CDR2 YFSETQ. V trimming: 6 bases; J trimming: 4 bases; junction bases outside the gene matches: 15. The CDR3 DNA reads TGCGCCAGCATTGGCGCGGGGGGAGGTTCGGGATACAATGAGCAGTTCTTC. Translated: CASIGAGGGSGYNEQFF.

The chain is built from TRBV7-9 and TRBJ2-7, with TRBD2 as a possible D gene (5 bases). CDR3 size: 13 residues. Trimming took off 1 base at V and 7 bases at J, with 11 bases between the two ends. Per germline, CDR1 SEHNR and CDR2 FQNEAQ (reference sequence). The CDR3 loop is CASSLVSSGEQYF. CDR3 DNA: TGTGCCAGCAGCTTAGTTTCGTCGGGGGAGCAGTACTTC.

This rearrangement joins TRBV14 to TRBJ1-4, with 7 bases matching TRBD1. Germline CDR1 reads SGHDN; CDR2 reads FVKESK. The V segment lost 4 bases and the J segment 8 bases; nucleotides outside the gene matches: 7. The length of the CDR3 is 14 residues. The CDR3 sequence: CASSPGGQREKLFF. CDR3 bases: TGTGCCAGCAGCCCCGGGGGACAGCGGGAAAAACTGTTTTTT.

The sample holds a few counts of this clone. V and J are TRBV6-6 and TRBJ2-7; 9 nucleotides align to TRBD1. V lost 4 bases to trimming and J lost 4 bases; unmatched junction nucleotides: 2. This CDR3 is built from 13 residues. Per the germline V gene, CDR1 is MNHNY and CDR2 is SVGAGI (reference sequence). CDR3: CASSLQGAYEQYF. The CDR3 DNA is TGTGCCAGCAGTTTACAGGGGGCGTACGAGCAGTACTTC.

This chain uses TRBV4-3 with TRBJ1-4; D might be TRBD1 (5 bases). Germline CDR1 reads LGHNA; CDR2 reads YSLEER. The CDR3 is 16 amino acids. V lost 2 bases and J lost 4, with 14 bases in between. The CDR3 reads CASSQFLRGVNEKLFF. Written as DNA, the CDR3 is TGCGCCAGCAGCCAATTTCTCCGGGGGGTTAATGAAAAACTGTTTTTT.

This clone occurred once. This CDR3 is CASSKGLAGSPDTQYF. DNA of the CDR3: TGTGCCAGTAGTAAGGGACTAGCGGGATCGCCAGATACGCAGTATTTT. The chain uses TRBV19 and TRBJ2-3; 13 nucleotides line up with TRBD2. Germline values: CDR1 LNHDA, CDR2 SQIVND (reference sequence). Trimming at V came to 4 bases and at J to 4 bases, leaving 5 bases not matched to a gene. The CDR3 length is 16 residues.

The chain couples TRBV6-5 to TRBJ2-1, with TRBD2 identical over 8 bases. The CDR3 has 15 residues. V gave up 5 bases and J gave up 6 bases; unmatched junction bases: 9. The V gene's germline CDR1 is MNHEY and CDR2 SVGAGI. CDR3 in amino acids: CASSLKAGGSNEQFF. The CDR3 DNA sequence: TGTGCCAGCAGTCTCAAGGCGGGAGGCTCCAATGAGCAGTTCTTC.

This clone showed up just once. The chain has TRBV6-5 and TRBJ2-7; 8 nucleotides agree with TRBD1. The CDR3 has 15 residues. V lost 7 bases to trimming and J lost 0 bases; unmatched junction nucleotides: 8. The germline CDR1 and CDR2 sequences are MNHEY and SVGAGI. CDR3 DNA: TGTGCCAGCACCGCCGACAGGGGCAACTCCTACGAGCAGTACTTC. Amino acid sequence: CASTADRGNSYEQYF.

This chain links TRBV6-5 with TRBJ1-2; D remains unclear. Germline CDR1 reads MNHEY; CDR2 reads SVGAGI. The CDR3 has 15 residues. V lost 2 bases, J lost 5 bases, and 15 bases lay in between. The CDR3 loop is CASSYATGGSYGYTF. CDR3 DNA sequence: TGTGCCAGCAGTTACGCAACGGGAGGGTCTTATGGCTACACCTTC.

This clone was detected only once. The chain carries TRBV5-1 and TRBJ1-1; D is unresolved. V lost 1 base and J 7 bases, leaving 11 bases between the germline ends. CDR1 is SGHRS and CDR2 is YFSETQ in the germline V gene. This CDR3 contains 13 residues. The DNA of the CDR3 is TGCGCCAGCAGCTTGAGAATAGAGGGTGAAGCTTTCTTT. It codes for CASSLRIEGEAFF.

The J gene is TRBJ2-2, the V gene TRBV10-2, with TRBD1 as a possible D gene (5 bases). Trimming stripped 3 bases from V and 9 bases from J, with 11 bases between. The V gene's germline CDR1 is WSHSY and CDR2 SAAADI. This CDR3 is built from 13 residues. CDR3: CASSDQGGRELFF. The CDR3 nucleotides are TGCGCCAGCAGTGACCAGGGTGGCCGGGAGCTGTTTTTT.

The genes are TRBV5-8 and TRBJ2-1; 7 positions match TRBD2. With 0 bases clipped from V and 0 bases from J, the junction kept 9 bases outside the gene matches. From germline, CDR1 is SGHTS and CDR2 YDEGEE. This CDR3 is 18 amino acids long. CDR3 protein: CASSLVTSGAVSYNEQFF. The DNA for the CDR3 is TGTGCCAGCAGCTTGGTGACGAGCGGGGCCGTCTCCTACAATGAGCAGTTCTTC.

This clone appeared a few times. The rearrangement joins TRBV9 to TRBJ2-7; 9 bases are a match to TRBD1. The germline V gene has CDR1 SGDLS and CDR2 YYNGEE. The CDR3 is made up of 15 amino acids. Trimming at V came to 0 bases and at J to 3 bases, leaving 4 bases not matched to a gene. The chain's CDR3 is CASSVEPGQGYEQYF. CDR3 DNA: TGTGCCAGCAGCGTAGAGCCGGGACAGGGCTACGAGCAGTACTTC. Filled out from reference TRBV9 and TRBJ2-7, the complete variable domain reads DSGVTQTPKHLITATGQRVTLRCSPRSGDLSVYWYQQSLDQGLQFLIQYYNGEERAKGNILERFSAQQFPDLHSELNLSSLELGDSALYFCASSVEPGQGYEQYFGPGTRLTVT.

This clone has a single count. The V gene is TRBV29-1, the J gene TRBJ1-3; TRBD1 matches 9 bases. CDR3 size: 14 residues. Germline-derived CDR1 and CDR2 are SQVTM and ANQGSEA. With 4 bases clipped from V and 8 bases from J, the junction kept 9 bases outside the gene matches. The CDR3 spells CSVAVTGGGDTIYF. CDR3 bases: TGCAGCGTTGCCGTTACAGGGGGCGGAGACACCATATATTTT.

This clone has only a few counts. The chain combines TRBV5-5 with TRBJ2-5, with TRBD1 matching 7 bases. In germline, CDR1 is SGHKS, CDR2 YYEKEE (reference sequence). Germline trimming cut 2 bases from V and 0 bases from J; bases unmatched to any gene: 7. The CDR3 is made up of 16 amino acids. This chain's CDR3 is CASSFGTDLYQETQYF. Here the CDR3 DNA reads TGTGCCAGCAGCTTTGGGACAGACCTGTACCAAGAGACCCAGTACTTC.

This rearrangement joins TRBV19 to TRBJ2-5, with a tentative D call TRBD2 (6 bases). The CDR3 totals 14 residues. The germline gives CDR1 LNHDA, CDR2 SQIVND (reference sequence). Trimming removed 5 bases at V and 3 bases at J, with 13 bases between. CDR3 sequence: CASSRGDVEETQYF. The CDR3 bases are TGTGCCAGTAGTCGCGGGGACGTTGAAGAGACCCAGTACTTC.

This chain links TRBV10-3 with TRBJ2-3; TRBD2 matches at 11 bases. Germline V lookup: CDR1 ENHRY, CDR2 SYGVKD. CDR3 length: 16 residues. With 2 bases clipped from V and 6 bases from J, the junction kept 7 bases outside the gene matches. Written as DNA, the CDR3 is TGTGCCATCAGTGAGCTGGCTAGCGGGGGGTATGATACGCAGTATTTT. Its translation: CAISELASGGYDTQYF.

This sequence joins TRBV30 and TRBJ1-1, with a weak D call TRBD1 (6 bases). This CDR3 has 15 amino acids. V lost 4 bases, J lost 6 bases, and 21 bases lay in between. The germline V gene encodes CDR1 GTSNPN and CDR2 SVGIG (reference sequence). This chain's CDR3 is CAWKKAAGEVAEAFF. The DNA for the CDR3 is TGTGCCTGGAAAAAAGCGGCAGGGGAAGTAGCTGAAGCTTTCTTT.

The chain uses TRBV5-1 and TRBJ2-7; 10 nucleotides agree with TRBD1. Trimming took 4 bases from V and 6 from J; bases not matched to a gene: 7. CDR1 and CDR2 (germline): SGHRS, YFSETQ. The CDR3 totals 14 residues. The DNA for the CDR3 is TGCGCCAGCAGCAACTCCGGGACAGGGGTCGAGCAGTACTTC. It translates to CASSNSGTGVEQYF. The complete variable domain, with remaining parts taken from reference TRBV5-1 and TRBJ2-7, reads KAGVTQTPRYLIKTRGQQVTLSCSPISGHRSVSWYQQTPGQGLQFLFEYFSETQRNKGNFPGRFSGRQFSNSRSEMNVSTLELGDSALYLCASSNSGTGVEQYFGPGTRLTVT.

The CDR3 is CASSLGGYSNQPQHF. CDR3 DNA sequence: TGTGCCAGCAGCTTGGGCGGCTATAGCAATCAGCCCCAGCATTTT. The V call is TRBV5-6, the J call TRBJ1-5; D gene unclear. Germline V CDR1 and CDR2: SGHDT, YYEEEE. The CDR3 is 15 amino acids. Trimming took 0 bases from V and 0 from J, leaving 7 bases between them.